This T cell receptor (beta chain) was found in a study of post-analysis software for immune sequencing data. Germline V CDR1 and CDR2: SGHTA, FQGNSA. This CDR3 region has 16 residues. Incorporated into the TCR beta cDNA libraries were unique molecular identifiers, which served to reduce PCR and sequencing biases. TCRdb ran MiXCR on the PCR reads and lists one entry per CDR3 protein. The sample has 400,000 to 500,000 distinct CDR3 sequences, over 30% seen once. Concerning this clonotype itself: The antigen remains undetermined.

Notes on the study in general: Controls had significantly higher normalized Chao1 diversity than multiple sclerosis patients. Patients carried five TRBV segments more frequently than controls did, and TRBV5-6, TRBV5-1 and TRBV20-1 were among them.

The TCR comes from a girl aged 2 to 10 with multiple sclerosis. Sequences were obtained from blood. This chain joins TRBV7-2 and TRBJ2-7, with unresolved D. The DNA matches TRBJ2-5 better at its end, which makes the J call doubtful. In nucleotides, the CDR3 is TGTGCCAGCAGACGGCCTCGTACGAAAGCCCAGGAGACCCAGTACTTC. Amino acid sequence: CASRRPRTKAQETQYF.